This T cell receptor beta chain was retrieved from a study of glioma-infiltrating T cells. TCR alpha and beta CDR3 regions were amplified from RNA using iRepertoire nested multiplex PCR. Input was roughly 95-450 ng of tissue mRNA or PBMC total RNA. TCRdb reprocessed the multiplex PCR reads via MiXCR and lists one record per CDR3 protein. The table lists approximately 140,000 distinct CDR3 sequences, roughly a quarter of them singletons. The V gene's germline CDR1 is MNHEY and CDR2 SMNVEV (reference sequence). Trimming left V 2 bases short and J 5 bases short, with 14 bases between. The CDR3 consists of 15 residues. Comments on this clonotype: Antigen: not known.

Study results and limitations: Tissue-blood divergence was below expectation in non-neoplastic patients, above in gliomas.

This TCR was recovered from a human donor with low-grade glioma or glioblastoma, undergoing nonglioma brain surgery, or in good health (not recorded which). This chain joins TRBV27 and TRBJ2-3; D is unresolved. The sample consisted of glioma tissue, nonneoplastic brain tissue, or PBMCs (not recorded which). CDR3 DNA: TGTGCCAGCAGTTTACCCCAGACGGGTGGAGATACGCAGTATTTT. Its protein is CASSLPQTGGDTQYF.